This record looks at one T cell receptor (beta chain) sequence and its context. The data originate from a study of T cell changes during pregnancy in multiple sclerosis. Trimming removed 0 bases at V and 8 bases at J, with 13 bases between. The CDR3 is 14 residues long. Germline V gene sequence: CDR1 MNHEY, CDR2 SVGAGI. TCRdb's table, derived via immunoSEQ multiplex PCR, lists solely in-frame clones and lacks some. The sample lists approximately 64,000 clones, 80% to 95% occurring once. The source material was peripheral blood, sampled in the second trimester of pregnancy. J is TRBJ1-2 and V is TRBV6-5, with D maybe TRBD1 (5 bases). The TCR was taken from a female donor in good health, enrolled as a control in a pregnancy study. Here the CDR3 DNA reads TGTGCCAGCAGTTACTCGACCAGGGTGGGCGGCTACACCTTC. This gives the protein CASSYSTRVGGYTF.